These T cell receptor beta chains were read from a single sample in a study of vaccination effects on CD4 cells after COVID-19. What these receptors recognize is not known. Profiling relied on immunoSEQ multiplex PCR, and the TCRdb table lists in-frame clones only, not all of them. The sample gives 40,000 to 45,000 clones, about two thirds of which show up once; about 25% is in the top ten. The source was CD4+ T cells from PBMCs cultured with HCoV-OC43 spike peptides, collected before COVID-19 vaccination. These receptors were collected from a human donor who received a COVID-19 vaccine. Both conserved end residues are part of each CDR3. A D gene is named only where the DNA matches it firmly. Clone sizes are given selectively: once, few, many, or a class where the clone is expanded.

TRBJ1-5 | - | TRBV3-1/TRBV3-2 | 15 | - | TGTGCCAGCAGCCCGACATGGGATTCCTCTCAGCCCCAGCATTTT | CASSPTWDSSQPQHF
TRBJ1-1 | few | TRBV14 | 14 | - | TGTGCCAGCAGCCAAGTACAGGGAAGCACTGAAGCTTTCTTT | CASSQVQGSTEAFF
TRBJ2-1 | - | TRBV6-4 | 16 | TRBD2 | TGTGCCAGCAGTGACTCGGGTGCGGGAGAGTCTGGTGAGCAGTTCTTC | CASSDSGAGESGEQFF
TRBJ1-4 | - | TRBV2 | 13 | TRBD1 | TGTGCCAGCATCAGGGGGCAGAGTGAAAAACTGTTTTTT | CASIRGQSEKLFF
TRBJ2-3 | - | TRBV6-2/TRBV6-3 | 17 | TRBD2 | TGTGCCAGCAGTTTCCCCCTAGCGGGGAAGTCCCCAGATACGCAGTATTTT | CASSFPLAGKSPDTQYF
TRBJ1-1 | - | TRBV11-3 | 13 | - | TGTGCCAGCAGCCCCAGGGCGGCCACTGAAGCTTTCTTT | CASSPRAATEAFF
TRBJ1-2 | - | TRBV19 | 15 | TRBD1 | TGTGCCAGTAGCCCCACGGGACAGGGTAACTATGGCTACACCTTC | CASSPTGQGNYGYTF
TRBJ2-1 | - | TRBV21-1 | 16 | - | TGTGCCAGCAGCAAACTCGGGCACTTACTCGACAATGAGCAGTTCTTC | CASSKLGHLLDNEQFF
TRBJ1-2 | once | TRBV6-5 | 16 | TRBD1 | TGTGCCAGCAGTTACCAACCACGGGACAGGGTCCGTGGCTACACCTTC | CASSYQPRDRVRGYTF
TRBJ2-5 | - | TRBV21-1 | 14 | - | TGTGCCAGCAGCGCCCGAGAGGGGGAAGAGACCCAGTACTTC | CASSAREGEETQYF
TRBJ2-1 | - | TRBV14 | 19 | TRBD2 | TGTGCCAGCAGCTTGGCTCCGGGACTAGCGGGGGGGCTCCGAGGTGAGCAGTTCTTC | CASSLAPGLAGGLRGEQFF
TRBJ1-6 | - | TRBV2 | 13 | - | TGTGCCAGCAGGGGGTTTCTGGATTCACCCCTCCACTTT | CASRGFLDSPLHF
TRBJ1-2 | - | TRBV27 | 14 | TRBD1 | TGTGCCAGCAGTTTGAAGGGACAGCCATATGGCTACACCTTC | CASSLKGQPYGYTF
TRBJ2-1 | few | TRBV27 | 15 | - | TGTGCCAGCAGCCTTCTGGGACGGTGGGTCAATGAGCAGTTCTTC | CASSLLGRWVNEQFF
TRBJ2-2 | - | TRBV29-1 | 14 | - | TGCAGCGTTGTCCCCAATACGAACACCGGGGAGCTGTTTTTT | CSVVPNTNTGELFF
TRBJ2-3 | - | TRBV25-1 | 17 | TRBD2 | TGTGCCAGCAGTGAGTCCACTAGCGGCACTAGCACAGATACGCAGTATTTT | CASSESTSGTSTDTQYF
TRBJ2-7 | - | TRBV3-1/TRBV3-2 | 13 | - | TGTGCCAGCAGCCAAGTGGCTAGTAACGAGCAGTACTTC | CASSQVASNEQYF
TRBJ2-3 | - | TRBV28 | 12 | - | TGTGCCAGCAGTTCCTCCTTGGATACGCAGTATTTT | CASSSSLDTQYF
TRBJ1-1 | few | TRBV3-1/TRBV3-2 | 15 | - | TGTGCCAGCGGACCGATTGGGGGAGGGAACACTGAAGCTTTCTTT | CASGPIGGGNTEAFF
TRBJ1-1 | - | TRBV29-1 | 16 | TRBD1 | TGCAGCGTTGAAGCGGACAGGGCCGAGAGGAACACTGAAGCTTTCTTT | CSVEADRAERNTEAFF
TRBJ1-5 | - | TRBV19 | 14 | - | TGTGCCAGTAGTATAGACAGGGTAGGGTGGCCCCAGCATTTT | CASSIDRVGWPQHF
TRBJ1-2 | - | TRBV19 | 15 | - | TGTGCCAGTAGTATAATGGCGGCGGCTAACTATGGCTACACCTTC | CASSIMAAANYGYTF
TRBJ1-2 | - | TRBV25-1 | 15 | - | TGTGCCAGCAGTGACCCGGACGGAACTAACTATGGCTACACCTTC | CASSDPDGTNYGYTF
TRBJ1-6 | few | TRBV11-2 | 16 | - | TGTGCCAGCAGCTTAGTTATTGGTCTTAATAATTCACCCCTCCACTTT | CASSLVIGLNNSPLHF